In this sample, the clone carrying this TCR beta chain turned up a few times. The CDR3 loop spans 15 amino acids. CDR1 SGHVS and CDR2 FQNEAQ come from the germline V gene. Trimming stripped 2 bases from V and 0 bases from J, with 11 bases between. The data were obtained in a study of blood T cell repertoires in COVID-19. Across the study: Acute and convalescent COVID-19 specimens originated in the United States, Italy and Spain.

Original handling: Using reference gene primer amplification, nucleated cell counts were estimated. Measured with immunoSEQ multiplex PCR; TCRdb has only the in-frame clones, and not every one. The V and J calls and clone size were taken over from that table, and D and trimming were inferred from the DNA. Of some 50,000 clones in the sample, 78% were seen once. V is TRBV7-8 and J is TRBJ2-7; D is perhaps TRBD2 (7 bases). The TCR was taken from a human donor in a cohort sampled during active COVID-19. Sample: peripheral blood. CDR3 DNA: TGTGCCAGCAGCTTAAGGGGGGGATCCTCCTACGAGCAGTACTTC. It encodes CASSLRGGSSYEQYF.